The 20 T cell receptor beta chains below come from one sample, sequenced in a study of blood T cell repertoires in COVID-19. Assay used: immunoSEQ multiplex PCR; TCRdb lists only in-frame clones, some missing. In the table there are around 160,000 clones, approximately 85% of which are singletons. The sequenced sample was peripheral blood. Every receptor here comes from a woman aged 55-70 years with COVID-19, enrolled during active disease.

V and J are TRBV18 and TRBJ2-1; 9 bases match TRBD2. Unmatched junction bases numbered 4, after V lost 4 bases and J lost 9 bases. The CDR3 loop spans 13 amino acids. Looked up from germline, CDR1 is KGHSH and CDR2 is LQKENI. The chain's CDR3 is CASSLETSGEQFF. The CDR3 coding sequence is TGTGCCAGCTCACTCGAGACTAGCGGTGAGCAGTTCTTC.

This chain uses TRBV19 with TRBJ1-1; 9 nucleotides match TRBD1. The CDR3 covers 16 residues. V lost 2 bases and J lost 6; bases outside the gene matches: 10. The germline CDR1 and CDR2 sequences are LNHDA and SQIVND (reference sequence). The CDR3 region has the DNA TGTGCCAGTAGTATACGGCCTCGGGACAGGGCTTCTGAAGCTTTCTTT. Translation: CASSIRPRDRASEAFF.

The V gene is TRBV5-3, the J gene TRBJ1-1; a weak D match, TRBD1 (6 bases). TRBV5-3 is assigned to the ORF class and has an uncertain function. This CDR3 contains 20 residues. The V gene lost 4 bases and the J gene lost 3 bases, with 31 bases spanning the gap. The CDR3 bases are TGTGCCAGAAGCGTACCCATGGGGGCTTGGACCCACGTGGGTTACACTGAAGCTTTCTTT. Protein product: CARSVPMGAWTHVGYTEAFF.

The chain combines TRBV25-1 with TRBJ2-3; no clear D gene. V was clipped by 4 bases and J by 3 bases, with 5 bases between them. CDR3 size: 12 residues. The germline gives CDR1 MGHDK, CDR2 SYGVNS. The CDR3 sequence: CASSGTTDTQYF. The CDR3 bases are TGTGCCAGCAGTGGCACAACAGATACGCAGTATTTT.

The DNA for the CDR3 is TGTGCCAGCAGCAACAGGGGAAATAGCAATCAGCCCCAGCATTTT. This codes for CASSNRGNSNQPQHF. The chain recombines TRBV7-9 with TRBJ1-5; 7 positions agree with TRBD1. Per germline, CDR1 SEHNR and CDR2 FQNEAQ (reference sequence). After removal of 5 bases from V and 0 bases from J, the junction contained 4 bases not matched to a gene. There are 15 residues in the CDR3. The full variable domain, in which reference TRBV7-9 and TRBJ1-5 provide the parts outside the CDR3, is DTGVSQNPRHKITKRGQNVTFRCDPISEHNRLYWYRQTLGQGPEFLTYFQNEAQLEKSRLLSDRFSAERPKGSFSTLEIQRTEQGDSAMYLCASSNRGNSNQPQHFGDGTRLSIL.

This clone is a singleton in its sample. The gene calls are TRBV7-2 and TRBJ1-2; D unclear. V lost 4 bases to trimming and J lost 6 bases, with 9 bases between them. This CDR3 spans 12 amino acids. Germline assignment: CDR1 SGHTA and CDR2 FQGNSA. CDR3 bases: TGTGCCAGCAGCTCTGACAAGCATGGCTACACCTTC. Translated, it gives CASSSDKHGYTF.

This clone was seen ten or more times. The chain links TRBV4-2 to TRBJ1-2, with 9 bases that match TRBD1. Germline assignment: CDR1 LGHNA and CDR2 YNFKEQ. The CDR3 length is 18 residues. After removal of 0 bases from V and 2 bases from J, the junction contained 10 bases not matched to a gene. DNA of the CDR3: TGTGCCAGCAGCCAAGATTTTATGACAGGGGGACGAAACTATGGCTACACCTTC. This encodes CASSQDFMTGGRNYGYTF.

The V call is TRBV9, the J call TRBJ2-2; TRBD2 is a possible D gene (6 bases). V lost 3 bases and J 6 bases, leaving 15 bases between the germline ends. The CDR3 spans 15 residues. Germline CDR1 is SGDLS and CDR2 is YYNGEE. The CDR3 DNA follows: TGTGCCAGCAGCGCGCGGACTACCAGCCCCGGGGAGCTGTTTTTT. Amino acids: CASSARTTSPGELFF.

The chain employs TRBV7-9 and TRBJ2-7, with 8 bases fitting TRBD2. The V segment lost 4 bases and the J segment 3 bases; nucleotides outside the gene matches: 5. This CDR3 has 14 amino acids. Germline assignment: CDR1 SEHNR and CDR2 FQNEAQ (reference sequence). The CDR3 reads CASSSSGTSYEQYF. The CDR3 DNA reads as TGTGCCAGCAGCTCCTCCGGGACTAGCTACGAGCAGTACTTC.

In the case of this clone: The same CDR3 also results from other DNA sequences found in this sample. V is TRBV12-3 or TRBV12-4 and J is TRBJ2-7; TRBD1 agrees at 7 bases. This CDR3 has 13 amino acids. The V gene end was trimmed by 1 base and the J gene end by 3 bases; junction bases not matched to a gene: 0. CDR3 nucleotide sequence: TGTGCCAGCAGTTTAGGACAGGGCTACGAGCAGTACTTC. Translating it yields CASSLGQGYEQYF.

CDR3: CASSQEVLSVQRLRSYEQYF. DNA of the CDR3: TGTGCCAGCAGCCAAGAAGTCCTCTCCGTCCAGCGGCTTCGGAGCTACGAGCAGTACTTC. V and J are TRBV14 and TRBJ2-7; perhaps TRBD2 as D (5 bases). Germline CDR1 and CDR2: SGHDN and FVKESK. The CDR3 spans 20 residues. V gave up 0 bases and J gave up 3 bases, with 27 bases separating them.

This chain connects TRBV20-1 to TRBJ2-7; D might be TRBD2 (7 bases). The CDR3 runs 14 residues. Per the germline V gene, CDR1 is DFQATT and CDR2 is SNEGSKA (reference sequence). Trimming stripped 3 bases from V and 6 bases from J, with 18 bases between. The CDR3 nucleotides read TGCAGTGCTAGTCAGGGAGGGGGGGGAAGCGAGCAGTACTTC. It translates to CSASQGGGGSEQYF.

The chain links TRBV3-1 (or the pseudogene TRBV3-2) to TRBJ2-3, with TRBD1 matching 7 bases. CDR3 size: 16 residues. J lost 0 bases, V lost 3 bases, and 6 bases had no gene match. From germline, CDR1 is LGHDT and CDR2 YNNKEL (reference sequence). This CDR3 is CASSHPQGDSTDTQYF. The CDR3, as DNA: TGTGCCAGCAGCCACCCTCAGGGGGATAGCACAGATACGCAGTATTTT.

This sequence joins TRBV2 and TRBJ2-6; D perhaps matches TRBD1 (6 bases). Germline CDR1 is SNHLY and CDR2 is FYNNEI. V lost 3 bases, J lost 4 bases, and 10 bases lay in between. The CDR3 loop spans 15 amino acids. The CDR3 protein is CASSDWGQGANVLTF. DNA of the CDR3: TGTGCCAGCAGTGATTGGGGGCAAGGGGCCAACGTCCTGACTTTC.

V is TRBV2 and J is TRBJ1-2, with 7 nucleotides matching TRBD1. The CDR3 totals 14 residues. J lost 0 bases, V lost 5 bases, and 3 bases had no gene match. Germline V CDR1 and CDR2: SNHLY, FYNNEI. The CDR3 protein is CASSLQGANYGYTF. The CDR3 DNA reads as TGTGCCAGCAGTCTCCAGGGGGCTAACTATGGCTACACCTTC.

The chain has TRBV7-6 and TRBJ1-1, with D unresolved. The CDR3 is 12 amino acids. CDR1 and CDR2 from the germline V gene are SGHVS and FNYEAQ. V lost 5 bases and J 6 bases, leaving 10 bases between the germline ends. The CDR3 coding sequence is TGTGCCAGCAGCCCCCGACTTCCTGAAGCTTTCTTT. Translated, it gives CASSPRLPEAFF. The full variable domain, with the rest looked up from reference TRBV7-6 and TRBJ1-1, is GAGVSQSPRYKVTKRGQDVALRCDPISGHVSLYWYRQALGQGPEFLTYFNYEAQQDKSGLPNDRFSAERPEGSISTLTIQRTEQRDSAMYRCASSPRLPEAFFGQGTRLTVV.

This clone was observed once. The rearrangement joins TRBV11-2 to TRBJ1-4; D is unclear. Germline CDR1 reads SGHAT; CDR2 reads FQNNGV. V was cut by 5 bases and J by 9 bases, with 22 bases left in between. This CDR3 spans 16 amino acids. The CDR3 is CASSPVPGREAKKLFF. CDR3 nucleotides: TGTGCCAGCAGCCCAGTCCCGGGGAGGGAGGCGAAAAAACTGTTTTTT.

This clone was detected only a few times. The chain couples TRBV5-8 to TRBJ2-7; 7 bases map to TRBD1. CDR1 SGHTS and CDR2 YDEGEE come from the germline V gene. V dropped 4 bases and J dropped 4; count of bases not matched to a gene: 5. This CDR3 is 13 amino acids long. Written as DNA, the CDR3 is TGTGCCAGCAGCCCCCGGGACAGATACGAGCAGTACTTC. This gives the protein CASSPRDRYEQYF.

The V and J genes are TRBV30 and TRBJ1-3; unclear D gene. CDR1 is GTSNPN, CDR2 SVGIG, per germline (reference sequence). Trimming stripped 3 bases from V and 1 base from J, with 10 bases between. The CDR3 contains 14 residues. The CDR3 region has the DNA TGTGCCTGGAGCGCAGGCTTATCTGGAAACACCATATATTTT. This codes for CAWSAGLSGNTIYF.

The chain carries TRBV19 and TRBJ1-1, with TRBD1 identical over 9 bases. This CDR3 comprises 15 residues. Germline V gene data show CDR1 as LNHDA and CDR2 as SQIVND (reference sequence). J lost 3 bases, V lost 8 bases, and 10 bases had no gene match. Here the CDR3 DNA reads TGTGCCAGTTGCCGAACAAGGACAGGGGACACTGAAGCTTTCTTT. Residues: CASCRTRTGDTEAFF.